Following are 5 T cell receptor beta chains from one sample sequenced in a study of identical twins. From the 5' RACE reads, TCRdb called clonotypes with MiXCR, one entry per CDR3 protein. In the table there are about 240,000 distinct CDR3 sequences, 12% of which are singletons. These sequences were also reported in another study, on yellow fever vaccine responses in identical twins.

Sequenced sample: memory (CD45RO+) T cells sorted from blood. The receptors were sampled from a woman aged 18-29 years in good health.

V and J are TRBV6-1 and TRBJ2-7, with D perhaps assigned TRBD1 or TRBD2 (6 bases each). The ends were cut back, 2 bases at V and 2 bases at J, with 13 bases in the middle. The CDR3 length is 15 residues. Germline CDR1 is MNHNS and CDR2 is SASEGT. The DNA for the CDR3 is TGTGCCAGCAGTGAATTGGAGGGGGGCGCCTACGAGCAGTACTTC. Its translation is CASSELEGGAYEQYF.

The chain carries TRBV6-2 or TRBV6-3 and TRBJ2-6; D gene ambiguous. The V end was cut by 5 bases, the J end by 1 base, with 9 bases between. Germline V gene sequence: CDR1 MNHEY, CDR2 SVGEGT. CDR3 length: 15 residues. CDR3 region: CASSSSSSGANVLTF. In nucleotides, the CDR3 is TGTGCCAGCAGTAGCTCGAGTTCTGGGGCCAACGTCCTGACTTTC.

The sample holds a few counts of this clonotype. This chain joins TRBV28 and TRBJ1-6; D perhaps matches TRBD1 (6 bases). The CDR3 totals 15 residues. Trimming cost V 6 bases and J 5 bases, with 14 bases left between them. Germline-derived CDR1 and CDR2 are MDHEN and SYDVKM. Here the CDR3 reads CASRSADRNNSPLHF. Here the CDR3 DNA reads TGTGCCAGCAGGTCCGCGGACAGAAATAATTCACCCCTCCACTTT.

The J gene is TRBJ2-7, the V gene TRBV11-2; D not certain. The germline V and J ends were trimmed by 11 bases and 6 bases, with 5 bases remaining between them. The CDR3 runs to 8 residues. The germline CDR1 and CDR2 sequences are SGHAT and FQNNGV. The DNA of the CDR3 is TGTGCCCTGCGCGAGCAGTACTTC. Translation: CALREQYF.

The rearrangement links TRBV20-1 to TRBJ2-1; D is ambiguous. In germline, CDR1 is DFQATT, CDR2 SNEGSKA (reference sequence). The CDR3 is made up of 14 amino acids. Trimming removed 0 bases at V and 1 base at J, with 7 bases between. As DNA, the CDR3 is TGCAGTGCTAGAGACAGTTCTTCCTACAATGAGCAGTTCTTC. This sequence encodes CSARDSSSYNEQFF.